The 25 T cell receptor beta chains in this list originate from one sample, sequenced in a study of cytomegalovirus exposure and HLA in healthy donors. The data were produced by immunoSEQ multiplex PCR, yet TCRdb's version contains in-frame clones alone and is incomplete. The repertoire has 150,000 to 180,000 clones, about 88% of them found once; the top ten carry around 24%. Material for sequencing was PBMCs. Receptors originate from a man younger than 35 in good health and CMV-seropositive.

For the CDR3, the DNA is TGTGCCAGCAGCGCTAATAGCAATCAGCCCCAGCATTTT. It encodes CASSANSNQPQHF. The chain couples TRBV9 to TRBJ1-5; D remains ambiguous. The CDR3 consists of 13 residues. V lost 3 bases, J lost 0 bases, and 4 bases lay in between. Germline assignment: CDR1 SGDLS and CDR2 YYNGEE. The full variable domain, in which reference TRBV9 and TRBJ1-5 provide the parts outside the CDR3, is DSGVTQTPKHLITATGQRVTLRCSPRSGDLSVYWYQQSLDQGLQFLIQYYNGEERAKGNILERFSAQQFPDLHSELNLSSLELGDSALYFCASSANSNQPQHFGDGTRLSIL.

J is TRBJ2-7 and V is TRBV16; D call uncertain. Trimming removed 1 base at V and 3 bases at J, with 4 bases between. Germline V gene sequence: CDR1 KGHSY, CDR2 FQNENV. The CDR3 is 12 residues long. The CDR3 reads CASSQYSYEQYF. CDR3 nucleotides: TGTGCCAGCAGCCAATACAGCTACGAGCAGTACTTC.

The chain uses TRBV4-1 and TRBJ2-3, with 14 bases matching TRBD2. Losses at the gene ends were 4 bases for V and 0 bases for J; bases not matched to a gene: 9. The CDR3 runs to 19 residues. CDR1 and CDR2 (germline): MGHRA, YSYEKL. The CDR3 protein is CASSLSGTSGGISTDTQYF. CDR3 DNA: TGCGCCAGCAGCCTCAGCGGGACTAGCGGGGGTATTAGCACAGATACGCAGTATTTT.

The V and J genes are TRBV7-2 and TRBJ1-2, with D tentatively TRBD1 (5 bases). The length of the CDR3 is 14 residues. Germline V gives CDR1 SGHTA, CDR2 FQGNSA. V was shortened by 0 bases and J by 5 bases, with 10 bases between the two germline ends. For the CDR3, the DNA is TGTGCCAGCAGCTTAGCCCCGGGACTATATGGCTACACCTTC. Translated: CASSLAPGLYGYTF.

In this sample, this clone turned up once. The chain employs TRBV9 and TRBJ1-1, with D possibly matching TRBD1 (6 bases). With 5 bases removed from V and 0 bases from J, the gap between germline ends came to 8 bases. Germline CDR1 SGDLS, CDR2 YYNGEE. The CDR3 contains 13 residues. The CDR3, as DNA: TGTGCCAGCAGTAGACAGGTGAACACTGAAGCTTTCTTT. It codes for CASSRQVNTEAFF.

In this sample, this clone turned up a few times. The genes are TRBV4-3 and TRBJ1-5, with D uncertain. Trimming removed 4 bases from V and 3 bases from J, with 13 bases in between. The CDR3 loop spans 15 amino acids. Germline V gives CDR1 LGHNA, CDR2 YSLEER. CDR3 sequence: CASSPRLAPNQPQHF. Written as DNA, the CDR3 is TGCGCCAGCAGCCCTAGGCTGGCCCCCAATCAGCCCCAGCATTTT.

The rearrangement joins TRBV13 to TRBJ2-3; perhaps TRBD1 as D (5 bases). CDR1 PRHDT and CDR2 FYEKMQ come from the germline V gene (reference sequence). This CDR3 is 17 amino acids long. Trimming took 5 bases from V and 4 from J, leaving 22 bases between them. CDR3 coding DNA: TGTGCCAGCAGCCTAAGTGCTGGGGCCCAAGGGGCAGATACGCAGTATTTT. It translates to CASSLSAGAQGADTQYF.

The V and J genes are TRBV5-1 and TRBJ2-3; D gene uncertain. CDR1 and CDR2 (germline): SGHRS, YFSETQ. Trimming shortened V by 5 bases and J by 6 bases, and 10 bases separated the two germline ends. CDR3 length: 12 amino acids. The CDR3, as DNA: TGCGCCAGCAGGACAACTTCGGATACGCAGTATTTT. Its protein is CASRTTSDTQYF.

The J gene is TRBJ1-1, the V gene TRBV5-1; D not certain. The CDR3 loop spans 13 amino acids. CDR1 and CDR2 (germline): SGHRS, YFSETQ. V was pared by 4 bases and J by 7 bases, with 14 bases between. The CDR3 spells CASSPVGPDEAFF. In DNA form, the CDR3 reads TGCGCCAGCAGCCCGGTTGGGCCGGATGAAGCTTTCTTT.

The CDR3 protein is CASSQRTSGANTGELFF. In nucleotides, the CDR3 is TGTGCCAGCAGCCAACGGACTAGCGGGGCGAACACCGGGGAGCTGTTTTTT. The chain is built from TRBV7-9 and TRBJ2-2; 12 positions agree with TRBD2. The CDR3 loop spans 17 amino acids. V was clipped by 5 bases and J by 0 bases; unmatched bases: 4. Germline V gene data show CDR1 as SEHNR and CDR2 as FQNEAQ (reference sequence).

This rearrangement joins TRBV27 to TRBJ1-2, with TRBD1 identical over 7 bases. The CDR3 totals 13 residues. Germline V CDR1 and CDR2: MNHEY, SMNVEV (reference sequence). V dropped 7 bases and J dropped 9; count of bases not matched to a gene: 11. The CDR3 region is CASTPRGQSSYTF. The CDR3, as DNA: TGTGCCAGCACCCCCAGGGGACAGAGTAGCTACACCTTC.

This clone turned up a few times. The CDR3 sequence is CASSSPGEQPQHF. CDR3 nucleotides: TGTGCCAGCAGTTCTCCAGGGGAACAGCCCCAGCATTTT. The V and J genes are TRBV6-6 and TRBJ1-5, with a weak D call TRBD1 (6 bases). Germline values: CDR1 MNHNY, CDR2 SVGAGI (reference sequence). The CDR3 contains 13 residues. Trimming took off 4 bases at V and 7 bases at J, with 11 bases between the two ends.

The chain employs TRBV13 and TRBJ2-3; 7 bases align to TRBD2. The CDR3 is 15 amino acids. V lost 3 bases, J lost 1 base, and 4 bases stayed unmatched. Germline V CDR1 and CDR2: PRHDT, FYEKMQ (reference sequence). Here the CDR3 reads CASSFPSGGTDTQYF. In DNA, the CDR3 is TGTGCCAGCAGCTTTCCGAGCGGGGGCACAGATACGCAGTATTTT.

The genes are TRBV7-3 and TRBJ2-3; 9 nucleotides match TRBD2. Per the germline V gene, CDR1 is SGHTA and CDR2 is FQGTGA. The CDR3 runs 15 residues. After removal of 2 bases from V and 4 bases from J, the junction contained 4 bases not matched to a gene. CDR3 bases: TGTGCCAGCAGCTTAGCGGGGGGGCGTGCAGATACGCAGTATTTT. Translation gives CASSLAGGRADTQYF.

This chain links TRBV5-8 with TRBJ2-7; 8 bases align to TRBD2. Germline V gene sequence: CDR1 SGHTS, CDR2 YDEGEE. This CDR3 spans 15 amino acids. V lost 6 bases, J lost 1 base, and 9 bases stayed unmatched. CDR3 protein: CASTPRASGSYEQYF. The CDR3 region has the DNA TGTGCCAGCACCCCGAGAGCTAGCGGGTCCTACGAGCAGTACTTC.

The gene calls are TRBV12-5 and TRBJ2-1; 8 nucleotides match TRBD2. J was trimmed by 0 bases and V by 0 bases; bases with no gene match: 7. Germline CDR1 reads LGHNT; CDR2 reads FRNRAP. There are 18 residues in the CDR3. The CDR3: CASGLVAVAGSSYNEQFF. The CDR3, as DNA: TGTGCTAGTGGTTTGGTGGCCGTAGCGGGAAGCTCCTACAATGAGCAGTTCTTC.

The rearrangement joins TRBV25-1 to TRBJ2-3, with TRBD1 as a possible D gene (5 bases). V lost 3 bases and J 0 bases, leaving 13 bases between the germline ends. Germline lookup yields CDR1 MGHDK and CDR2 SYGVNS. There are 16 residues in the CDR3. The CDR3 nucleotides read TGTGCCAGCAGTGAGGGTACAGGCTCGAGCACAGATACGCAGTATTTT. Its translation: CASSEGTGSSTDTQYF. Looking up the rest from reference TRBV25-1 and TRBJ2-3 gives the full variable domain: EADIYQTPRYLVIGTGKKITLECSQTMGHDKMYWYQQDPGMELHLIHYSYGVNSTEKGDLSSESTVSRIRTEHFPLTLESARPSHTSQYLCASSEGTGSSTDTQYFGPGTRLTVL.

This clone appeared once. The chain links TRBV5-1 to TRBJ2-2; TRBD1 matches 8 bases. The CDR3 consists of 15 residues. CDR1 is SGHRS, CDR2 YFSETQ, per germline. Trimming took 4 bases from V and 4 from J; bases not matched to a gene: 6. The CDR3 spells CASSTYRGITGELFF. CDR3 DNA sequence: TGCGCCAGCAGCACCTACAGGGGGATCACCGGGGAGCTGTTTTTT.

This clone was counted many times. V gene TRBV11-1 combines with J gene TRBJ2-6; D possibly corresponds to TRBD1 (5 bases). CDR3 length: 15 residues. The germline V gene has CDR1 SGHAT and CDR2 FQDESV (reference sequence). Trimming cost V 6 bases and J 4 bases, with 13 bases left between them. CDR3 in amino acids: CASRGRSAGANVLTF. As DNA, the CDR3 is TGTGCCAGCAGGGGGCGCTCGGCCGGGGCCAACGTCCTGACTTTC.

This chain uses TRBV4-3 with TRBJ2-1; TRBD2 matches at 10 bases. This CDR3 comprises 15 residues. Germline V gene data show CDR1 as LGHNA and CDR2 as YSLEER. After removal of 5 bases from V and 2 bases from J, the junction contained 3 bases not matched to a gene. The CDR3 nucleotides read TGCGCCAGCAGCTTAGCGGGAGGTGCCTACAATGAGCAGTTCTTC. This translates into CASSLAGGAYNEQFF.

Only one count was recorded for this clone. The chain recombines TRBV27 with TRBJ1-2; 10 nucleotides line up with TRBD1. CDR3 length: 13 residues. Trimming took 5 bases from V and 7 from J; bases not matched to a gene: 4. CDR1 and CDR2 (germline): MNHEY, SMNVEV (reference sequence). The CDR3 sequence is CASSPGTGVGYTF. CDR3 nucleotide sequence: TGTGCCAGCAGTCCGGGGACAGGGGTTGGCTACACCTTC.

This chain uses TRBV27 with TRBJ2-7; D not resolved. This CDR3 comprises 11 residues. Germline CDR1 and CDR2: MNHEY and SMNVEV (reference sequence). V was pared by 4 bases and J by 2 bases, with 3 bases between. The CDR3 loop is CASSSAYEQYF. Written as DNA, the CDR3 is TGTGCCAGCAGTTCCGCCTACGAGCAGTACTTC.

This clone was counted only a few times. The gene calls are TRBV9 and TRBJ2-3; 9 nucleotides align to TRBD2. Germline V lookup: CDR1 SGDLS, CDR2 YYNGEE. The CDR3 is 15 residues long. The V and J ends lost 1 base and 6 bases, in that order; junction bases with no gene match: 6. The CDR3 loop reads CASSVRAGGPDTQYF. The CDR3 region has the DNA TGTGCCAGCAGCGTACGGGCGGGGGGGCCGGATACGCAGTATTTT.

The CDR3, as DNA: TGTGCCAGTAGTATAGAGCGGCGAGTGTCCTACACCTTC. Its protein is CASSIERRVSYTF. The chain links TRBV19 to TRBJ1-2; D ambiguous. Germline CDR1 reads LNHDA; CDR2 reads SQIVND (reference sequence). This CDR3 is 13 amino acids long. V was trimmed by 0 bases and J by 10 bases, leaving 12 bases between them.

The chain is built from TRBV9 and TRBJ2-7; no clear D. V gave up 0 bases and J gave up 3 bases, with 13 bases separating them. CDR3 length equals 15 residues. Germline V gene data show CDR1 as SGDLS and CDR2 as YYNGEE. CDR3 in DNA: TGTGCCAGCAGCGTAGGTCAGGAACCCTACTACGAGCAGTACTTC. This codes for CASSVGQEPYYEQYF.